This TCR beta chain came from a study of blood T cells in healthy people across ages. For the second PCR, which ran for 7 to 11 cycles, a sample-barcoded 5' primer and a J-beta primer mix were used. TCRdb itself ran the 5' RACE reads through MiXCR, one entry per CDR3 protein. The sample includes some 760,000 distinct CDR3 sequences, roughly 25% seen only once; the top ten take 9.4%. The same sample was also studied in work on T cells of mothers and their children. Turning to that study: In the second PCR, M1S primer introduced barcodes and 2-4 random bases. There were no persistent microchimeric T cell clones detected.

The sample comprised blood. The clonotype comes from a boy aged 5 to 17 in good health.

The chain's CDR3 is CASSVVGGEDTDTQYF. In DNA form, the CDR3 reads TGTGCCAGCAGCGTAGTCGGGGGCGAGGACACAGATACGCAGTATTTT. This chain links TRBV9 with TRBJ2-3; either TRBD1 or TRBD2 may fit D (6 bases each). CDR1 and CDR2 (germline): SGDLS, YYNGEE. The CDR3 length is 16 residues. The germline V and J ends were trimmed by 0 bases and 2 bases, with 13 bases remaining between them.